This passage covers 19 T cell receptor beta chains from one sample sequenced in a study of CD8+ T cells in alopecia areata. Extracted RNA was reverse transcribed, and the resulting cDNA served as sequencing template. Profiled with immunoSEQ multiplex PCR; TCRdb holds only in-frame clones, not every one. The sample shows fewer than 250,000 clones, around three fifths of them seen only once. Treatment given: oral pan-JAK inhibitor, 5-10 mg twice daily. Sequencing was performed on CD4+ T cells sorted from blood, taken at approximately week 50, from a patient treated with tofacitinib. These receptors were taken from a human donor with alopecia areata.

This sequence joins TRBV14 and TRBJ2-7, with D possibly matching TRBD2 (5 bases). The CDR3 extends over 13 amino acids. CDR1 and CDR2 from the germline V gene are SGHDN and FVKESK. Deletions cut 4 bases from V and 3 bases from J, with 10 bases between. DNA of the CDR3: TGTGCCAGCAGCCTAAGGACTGTCTACGAGCAGTACTTC. It encodes CASSLRTVYEQYF.

This rearrangement joins TRBV6-5 to TRBJ1-2, with TRBD1 matching 9 bases. After removal of 4 bases from V and 4 bases from J, the junction contained 4 bases not matched to a gene. Germline V gene data show CDR1 as MNHEY and CDR2 as SVGAGI. This CDR3 contains 14 residues. CDR3 region: CASSLQDRGYGYTF. CDR3 in DNA: TGTGCCAGCAGTTTACAGGACAGGGGCTATGGCTACACCTTC.

The rearrangement joins TRBV30 to TRBJ2-2; possible D gene TRBD1, 7 bases. Trimming removed 2 bases from V and 5 bases from J, with 12 bases in between. This CDR3 contains 14 residues. In germline, CDR1 is GTSNPN, CDR2 SVGIG (reference sequence). CDR3 sequence: CAWSLSGGTGELFF. The CDR3 DNA follows: TGTGCCTGGAGTCTCTCAGGGGGGACCGGGGAGCTGTTTTTT.

This chain links TRBV7-3 with TRBJ2-1; 9 bases are a match to TRBD2. The J segment lost 6 bases and the V segment lost 5 bases, leaving 8 bases of the junction unmatched. This CDR3 comprises 15 residues. Germline CDR1 and CDR2: SGHTA and FQGTGA. The CDR3 region is CASSPVGGGANEQFF. CDR3 bases: TGTGCCAGCAGCCCCGTGGGCGGGGGGGCCAATGAGCAGTTCTTC. The complete variable domain, with remaining parts taken from reference TRBV7-3 and TRBJ2-1, reads GAGVSQTPSNKVTEKGKYVELRCDPISGHTALYWYRQSLGQGPEFLIYFQGTGAADDSGLPNDRFFAVRPEGSVSTLKIQRTERGDSAVYLCASSPVGGGANEQFFGPGTRLTVL.

The CDR3 bases are TGTGCCAGCACCCCGAGAGGGGACAGGTACACAGATACGCAGTATTTT. Protein sequence: CASTPRGDRYTDTQYF. This chain uses TRBV7-2 with TRBJ2-3; 8 bases agree with TRBD1. The CDR3 covers 16 residues. Germline CDR1 is SGHTA and CDR2 is FQGNSA. V was clipped by 7 bases and J by 2 bases; unmatched bases: 11.

This chain links TRBV10-3 with TRBJ2-5, with D perhaps assigned TRBD1 or TRBD2 (5 bases each). V dropped 4 bases and J dropped 3 bases, with 9 bases sitting between them. This CDR3 has 13 amino acids. CDR1 and CDR2 from the germline V gene are ENHRY and SYGVKD. CDR3 sequence: CAISGMGEETQYF. CDR3 DNA: TGTGCCATCAGTGGGATGGGGGAAGAGACCCAGTACTTC.

The chain recombines TRBV29-1 with TRBJ1-6; TRBD1 might be the D (6 bases). The germline gives CDR1 SQVTM, CDR2 ANQGSEA. V lost 6 bases, J lost 7 bases, and 16 bases lay in between. This CDR3 is built from 14 residues. The DNA for the CDR3 is TGCAGCGTCGCCCTAGGGGGGGGGAATTCACCCCTCCACTTT. Amino acid sequence: CSVALGGGNSPLHF.

J is TRBJ2-3 and V is TRBV5-6; no clear D. CDR1 is SGHDT and CDR2 is YYEEEE in the germline V gene. The CDR3 has 14 residues. Trimming stripped 0 bases from V and 0 bases from J, with 5 bases between. The CDR3: CASSLADSTDTQYF. The CDR3, as DNA: TGTGCCAGCAGCTTGGCCGATAGCACAGATACGCAGTATTTT.

This rearrangement joins TRBV27 to TRBJ2-3; 7 nucleotides line up with TRBD2. Germline trimming cut 3 bases from V and 1 base from J; bases unmatched to any gene: 4. Germline CDR1 reads MNHEY; CDR2 reads SMNVEV (reference sequence). This CDR3 region has 15 residues. This CDR3 is CASSLRGMGTDTQYF. The CDR3 coding sequence is TGTGCCAGCAGTTTGCGGGGGATGGGCACAGATACGCAGTATTTT.

This clone was observed a few times. The rearrangement uses TRBV7-6 and TRBJ2-3; 9 positions match TRBD2. Germline CDR1 is SGHVS and CDR2 is FNYEAQ. The CDR3 has 16 amino acids. V gave up 5 bases and J gave up 4 bases; unmatched junction bases: 10. The CDR3 region has the DNA TGTGCCAGCAGCGTAAATAGCGGGGGCCGAGCAGATACGCAGTATTTT. Translation gives CASSVNSGGRADTQYF. The full variable domain, with the rest looked up from reference TRBV7-6 and TRBJ2-3, is GAGVSQSPRYKVTKRGQDVALRCDPISGHVSLYWYRQALGQGPEFLTYFNYEAQQDKSGLPNDRFSAERPEGSISTLTIQRTEQRDSAMYRCASSVNSGGRADTQYFGPGTRLTVL.

A remark on this clone: Within the sample, other DNA sequences also encode this same CDR3. The rearrangement links TRBV30 to TRBJ1-1, with 9 positions matching TRBD1. The V gene end was trimmed by 3 bases and the J gene end by 3 bases; junction bases not matched to a gene: 2. The germline gives CDR1 GTSNPN, CDR2 SVGIG (reference sequence). The length of the CDR3 is 13 residues. CDR3 in amino acids: CAWRGDRDTEAFF. CDR3 in DNA: TGTGCCTGGAGAGGGGACAGGGACACTGAAGCTTTCTTT. Combining the CDR3 with reference TRBV30 and TRBJ1-1 gives the whole variable domain SQTIHQWPATLVQPVGSPLSLECTVEGTSNPNLYWYRQAAGRGLQLLFYSVGIGQISSEVPQNLSASRPQDRQFILSSKKLLLSDSGFYLCAWRGDRDTEAFFGQGTRLTVV.

V and J are TRBV18 and TRBJ2-7; TRBD1 matches at 10 bases. V lost 6 bases to trimming and J lost 4 bases; unmatched junction nucleotides: 9. Germline V gene lookup returns CDR1 KGHSH and CDR2 LQKENI. The CDR3 contains 15 residues. Here the CDR3 reads CASSPRQGAGYEQYF. Here the CDR3 DNA reads TGTGCCAGCTCGCCCCGACAGGGGGCTGGGTACGAGCAGTACTTC.

V gene TRBV7-2 combines with J gene TRBJ1-2; a weak D match, TRBD1 (5 bases). This CDR3 region has 15 residues. The ends were cut back, 3 bases at V and 5 bases at J, with 16 bases in the middle. The germline CDR1 and CDR2 sequences are SGHTA and FQGNSA. The CDR3 spells CASSFGQPTDYGYTF. The CDR3 bases are TGTGCCAGCAGCTTTGGGCAACCGACAGATTATGGCTACACCTTC.

The chain combines TRBV10-3 with TRBJ1-5, with unresolved D. There are 15 residues in the CDR3. Germline lookup yields CDR1 ENHRY and CDR2 SYGVKD. Trimming took off 2 bases at V and 1 base at J, with 9 bases between the two ends. This chain's CDR3 is CAISEAHTSNQPQHF. CDR3 DNA sequence: TGTGCCATCAGTGAGGCCCATACCAGCAATCAGCCCCAGCATTTT.

This clone was counted only a few times. This CDR3 reads CASRIPQGNYGYTF. In nucleotides, the CDR3 is TGTGCCAGCAGGATCCCTCAGGGGAACTATGGCTACACCTTC. V gene TRBV7-2 combines with J gene TRBJ1-2, with D perhaps TRBD1 (6 bases). CDR1 and CDR2 (germline): SGHTA, FQGNSA. CDR3 size: 14 residues. V shed 6 bases and J shed 2 bases, with 13 bases lying between them.

This chain connects TRBV15 to TRBJ2-7, with D perhaps being TRBD1 or TRBD2 (6 bases each). Germline assignment: CDR1 LNHNV and CDR2 YYDKDF (reference sequence). Trimming took off 4 bases at V and 4 bases at J, with 14 bases between the two ends. CDR3 length: 14 amino acids. The CDR3: CATSTRDTPYEQYF. The CDR3 DNA sequence: TGTGCCACCAGCACGCGGGACACACCATACGAGCAGTACTTC.

This clone was counted a few times. The gene calls are TRBV30 and TRBJ1-4; 7 bases match TRBD1. The germline gives CDR1 GTSNPN, CDR2 SVGIG (reference sequence). The CDR3 sequence is 15 residues long. The ends lost 5 bases at V and 8 bases at J; junction bases unmatched: 14. In DNA form, the CDR3 reads TGTGCCTGGTCCAGTCGACAGGGCGGGGAAGAAAAACTGTTTTTT. Translated: CAWSSRQGGEEKLFF.

The rearrangement joins TRBV18 to TRBJ2-7; TRBD1 might be the D (5 bases). The CDR3 spans 13 residues. CDR1 is KGHSH and CDR2 is LQKENI in the germline V gene. The V gene lost 2 bases and the J gene lost 7 bases, with 12 bases spanning the gap. The CDR3 spells CASSPGRAGEQYF. The CDR3 DNA is TGTGCCAGCTCACCAGGCAGGGCTGGGGAGCAGTACTTC.

The rearrangement links TRBV5-4 to TRBJ2-5; D unclear. CDR3 size: 12 residues. CDR1 and CDR2 (germline): SGHNT, YYREEE (reference sequence). V dropped 0 bases and J dropped 5 bases, with 5 bases sitting between them. In nucleotides, the CDR3 is TGTGCCAGCAGCTTGGAAGCGGAGACCCAGTACTTC. This encodes CASSLEAETQYF.